Given below is one T cell receptor (beta chain) in context. The sample is drawn from a study of blood T cell repertoires in COVID-19. Across the whole study: COVID-19 samples, acute and convalescent, were from the United States, Italy and Spain. Sample material is recorded as cDNA or gDNA derived from T cells, B-cell-depleted T cells, or PBMCs.

In the authors' workflow: It was from reference gene primer amplification that nucleated cell counts were estimated. The assay was immunoSEQ multiplex PCR, and TCRdb's table has in-frame clones only and misses some. Clonal size and the V and J genes are those of that table, whereas D and trimming came from the DNA. The profile shows tens of thousands of clones, roughly 84% of them singletons. Sequencing was done on a sample of peripheral blood. This clonotype was sampled from a man aged 50 to 59 with active COVID-19.

The CDR3 reads CASSLRGGLARAYNEQFF. The DNA of the CDR3 is TGCGCCAGCAGCCTCAGAGGGGGACTAGCGAGAGCCTACAATGAGCAGTTCTTC. This chain links TRBV5-1 with TRBJ2-1; 10 bases are shared with TRBD2. V was clipped by 4 bases and J by 2 bases; unmatched bases: 12. Germline CDR1 reads SGHRS; CDR2 reads YFSETQ. The CDR3 spans 18 residues.